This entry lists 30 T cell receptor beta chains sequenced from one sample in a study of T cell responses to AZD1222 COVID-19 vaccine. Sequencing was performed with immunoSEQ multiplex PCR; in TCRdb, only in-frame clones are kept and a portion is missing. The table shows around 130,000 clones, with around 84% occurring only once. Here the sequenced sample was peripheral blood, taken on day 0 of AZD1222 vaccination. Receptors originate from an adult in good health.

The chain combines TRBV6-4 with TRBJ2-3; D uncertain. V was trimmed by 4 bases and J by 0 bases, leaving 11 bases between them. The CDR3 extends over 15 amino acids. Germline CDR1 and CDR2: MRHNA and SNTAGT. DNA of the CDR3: TGTGCCAGCAGTGTGTACGGATCTAGCACAGATACGCAGTATTTT. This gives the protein CASSVYGSSTDTQYF.

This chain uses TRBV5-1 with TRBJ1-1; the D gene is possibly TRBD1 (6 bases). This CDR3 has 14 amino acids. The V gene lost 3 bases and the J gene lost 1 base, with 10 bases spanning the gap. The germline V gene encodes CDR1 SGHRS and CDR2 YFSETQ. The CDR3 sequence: CASSSGQPNTEAFF. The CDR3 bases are TGCGCCAGCAGCTCCGGACAGCCGAACACTGAAGCTTTCTTT.

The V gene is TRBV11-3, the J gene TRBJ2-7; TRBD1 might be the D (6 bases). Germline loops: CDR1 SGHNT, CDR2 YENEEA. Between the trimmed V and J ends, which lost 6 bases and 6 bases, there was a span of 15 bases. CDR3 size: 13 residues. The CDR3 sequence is CASSRNPGAEQYF. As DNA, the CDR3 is TGTGCCAGCAGTCGAAACCCAGGGGCCGAGCAGTACTTC.

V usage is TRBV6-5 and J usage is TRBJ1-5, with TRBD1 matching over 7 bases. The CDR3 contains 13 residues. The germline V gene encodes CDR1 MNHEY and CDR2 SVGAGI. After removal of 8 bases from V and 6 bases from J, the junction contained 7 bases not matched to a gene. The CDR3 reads CASGRGRFQPQHF. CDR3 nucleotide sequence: TGTGCCAGCGGAAGGGGGCGCTTTCAGCCCCAGCATTTT.

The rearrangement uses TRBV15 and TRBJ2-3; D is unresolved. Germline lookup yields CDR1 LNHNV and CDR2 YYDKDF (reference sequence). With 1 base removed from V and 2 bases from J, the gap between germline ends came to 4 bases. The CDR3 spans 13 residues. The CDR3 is CATSRAVTDTQYF. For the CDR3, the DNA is TGTGCCACCAGCAGAGCTGTCACAGATACGCAGTATTTT.

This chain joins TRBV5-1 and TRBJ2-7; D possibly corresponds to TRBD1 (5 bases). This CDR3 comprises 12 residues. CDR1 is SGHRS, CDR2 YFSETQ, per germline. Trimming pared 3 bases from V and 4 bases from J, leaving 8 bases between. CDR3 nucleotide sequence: TGCGCCAGCAGCTCGCAGGGTTACGAGCAGTACTTC. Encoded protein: CASSSQGYEQYF.

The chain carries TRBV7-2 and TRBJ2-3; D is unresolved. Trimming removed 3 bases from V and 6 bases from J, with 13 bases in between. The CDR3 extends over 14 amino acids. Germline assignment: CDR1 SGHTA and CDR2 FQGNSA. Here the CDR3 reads CASSLDPIVDTQYF. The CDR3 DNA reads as TGTGCCAGCAGCTTGGACCCAATCGTCGATACGCAGTATTTT.

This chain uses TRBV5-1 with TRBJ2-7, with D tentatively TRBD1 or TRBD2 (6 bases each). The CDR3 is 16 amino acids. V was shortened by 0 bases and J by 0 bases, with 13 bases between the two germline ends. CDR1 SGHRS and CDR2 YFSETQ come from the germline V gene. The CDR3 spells CASSLEGGPSSYEQYF. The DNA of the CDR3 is TGCGCCAGCAGCTTGGAGGGGGGACCTAGCTCCTACGAGCAGTACTTC.

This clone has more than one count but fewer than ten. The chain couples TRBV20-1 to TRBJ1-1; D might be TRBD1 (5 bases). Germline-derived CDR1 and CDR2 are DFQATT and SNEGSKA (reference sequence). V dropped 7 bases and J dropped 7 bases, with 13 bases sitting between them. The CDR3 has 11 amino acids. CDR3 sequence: CSGTGGGEAFF. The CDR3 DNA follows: TGCAGTGGGACTGGGGGGGGTGAAGCTTTCTTT.

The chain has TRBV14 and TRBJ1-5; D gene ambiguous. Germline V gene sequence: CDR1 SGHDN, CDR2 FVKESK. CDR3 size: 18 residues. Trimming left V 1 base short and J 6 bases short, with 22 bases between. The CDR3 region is CASSQGRWWTDGGQPQHF. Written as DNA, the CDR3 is TGTGCCAGCAGCCAAGGGCGGTGGTGGACCGACGGTGGTCAGCCCCAGCATTTT.

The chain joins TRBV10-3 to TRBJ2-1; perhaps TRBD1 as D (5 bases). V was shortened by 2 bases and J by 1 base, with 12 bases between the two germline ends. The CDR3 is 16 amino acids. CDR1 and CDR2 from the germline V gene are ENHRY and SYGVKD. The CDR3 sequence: CAISEGAPLSYNEQFF. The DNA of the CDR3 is TGTGCCATCAGTGAGGGGGCGCCTCTTTCCTACAATGAGCAGTTCTTC.

CDR3 protein: CASSFSGRALNEQYF. In DNA form, the CDR3 reads TGTGCCAGCAGTTTTAGCGGGAGGGCCCTGAACGAGCAGTACTTC. The rearrangement joins TRBV27 to TRBJ2-7; TRBD2 agrees at 11 bases. The CDR3 is made up of 15 amino acids. Germline V gene sequence: CDR1 MNHEY, CDR2 SMNVEV (reference sequence). V trimming: 3 bases; J trimming: 5 bases; junction bases outside the gene matches: 6.

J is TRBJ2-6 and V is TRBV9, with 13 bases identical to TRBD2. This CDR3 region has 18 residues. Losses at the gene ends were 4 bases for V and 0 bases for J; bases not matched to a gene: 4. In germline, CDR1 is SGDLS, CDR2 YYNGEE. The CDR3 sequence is CASSSRLAGGSGANVLTF. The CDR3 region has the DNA TGTGCCAGCAGCTCCAGACTAGCGGGGGGCTCTGGGGCCAACGTCCTGACTTTC.

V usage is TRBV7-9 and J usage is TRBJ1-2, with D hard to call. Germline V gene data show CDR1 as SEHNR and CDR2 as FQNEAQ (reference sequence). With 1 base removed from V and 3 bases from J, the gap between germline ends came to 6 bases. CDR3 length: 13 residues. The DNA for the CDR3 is TGTGCCAGCAGCTTAGAGGTTCACTATGGCTACACCTTC. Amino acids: CASSLEVHYGYTF.

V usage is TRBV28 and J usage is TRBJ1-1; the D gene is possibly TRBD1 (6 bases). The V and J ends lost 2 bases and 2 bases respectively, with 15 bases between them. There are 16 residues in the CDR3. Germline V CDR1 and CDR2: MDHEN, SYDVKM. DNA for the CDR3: TGTGCCAGCAGTTTACCCGGTACAGGGTCAAACACTGAAGCTTTCTTT. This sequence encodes CASSLPGTGSNTEAFF.

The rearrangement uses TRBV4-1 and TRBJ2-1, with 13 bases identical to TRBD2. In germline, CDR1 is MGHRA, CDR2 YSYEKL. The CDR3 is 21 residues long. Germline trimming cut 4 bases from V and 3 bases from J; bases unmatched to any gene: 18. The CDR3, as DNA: TGCGCCAGCAGCCTACGTCCGACATCAGGGACTAGCGGGACGATCTACAATGAGCAGTTCTTC. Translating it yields CASSLRPTSGTSGTIYNEQFF.

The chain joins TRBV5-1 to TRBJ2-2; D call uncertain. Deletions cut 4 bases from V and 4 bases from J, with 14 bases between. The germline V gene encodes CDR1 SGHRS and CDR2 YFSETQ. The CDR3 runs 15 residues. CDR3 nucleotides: TGCGCCAGCAGCACAACCGCCCCCATCACCGGGGAGCTGTTTTTT. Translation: CASSTTAPITGELFF.

The CDR3 sequence is CASSTFRTPNTEAFF. As DNA, the CDR3 is TGTGCCAGCAGCACATTCCGGACGCCGAACACTGAAGCTTTCTTT. This sequence joins TRBV11-2 and TRBJ1-1; D uncertain. Germline CDR1 SGHAT, CDR2 FQNNGV. With 5 bases removed from V and 1 base from J, the gap between germline ends came to 14 bases. The CDR3 is 15 amino acids. Filled out from reference TRBV11-2 and TRBJ1-1, the complete variable domain reads EAGVAQSPRYKIIEKRQSVAFWCNPISGHATLYWYQQILGQGPKLLIQFQNNGVVDDSQLPKDRFSAERLKGVDSTLKIQPAKLEDSAVYLCASSTFRTPNTEAFFGQGTRLTVV.

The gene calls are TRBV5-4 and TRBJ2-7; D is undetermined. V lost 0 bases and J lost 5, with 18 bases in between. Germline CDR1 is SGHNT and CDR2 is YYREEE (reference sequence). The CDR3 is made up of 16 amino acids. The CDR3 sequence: CASSLEEGQMENEQYF. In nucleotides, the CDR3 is TGTGCCAGCAGCTTGGAGGAAGGGCAGATGGAGAACGAGCAGTACTTC.

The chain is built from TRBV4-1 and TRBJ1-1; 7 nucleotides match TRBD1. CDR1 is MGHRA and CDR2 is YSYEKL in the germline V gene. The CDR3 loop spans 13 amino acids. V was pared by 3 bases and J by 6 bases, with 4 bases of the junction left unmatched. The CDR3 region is CASSQGRGPEAFF. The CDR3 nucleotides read TGCGCCAGCAGCCAGGGAAGGGGGCCTGAAGCTTTCTTT.

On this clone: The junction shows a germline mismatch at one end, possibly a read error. CDR3 sequence reads: CASSLSAAPHF. The CDR3 DNA reads TGTGCCAGCAGCCTGTCCGCAGCCCCACATTTT. This chain uses TRBV2 with TRBJ1-4; D not resolved. The CDR3 is 11 residues long. Germline assignment: CDR1 SNHLY and CDR2 FYNNEI.

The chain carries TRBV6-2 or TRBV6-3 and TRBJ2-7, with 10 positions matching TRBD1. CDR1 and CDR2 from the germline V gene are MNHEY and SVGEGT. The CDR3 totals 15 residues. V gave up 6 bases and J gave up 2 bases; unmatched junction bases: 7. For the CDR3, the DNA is TGTGCCAGCAGCCCTAGACAGGGGGCCGCCTACGAGCAGTACTTC. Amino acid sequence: CASSPRQGAAYEQYF.

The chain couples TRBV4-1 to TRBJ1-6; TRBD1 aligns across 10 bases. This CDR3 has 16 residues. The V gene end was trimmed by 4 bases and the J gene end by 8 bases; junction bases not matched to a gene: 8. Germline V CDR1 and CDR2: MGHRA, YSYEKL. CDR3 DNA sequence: TGCGCCAGCAGCCCTCAGGGACAGGGGCAGGATTCACCCCTCCACTTT. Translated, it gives CASSPQGQGQDSPLHF.

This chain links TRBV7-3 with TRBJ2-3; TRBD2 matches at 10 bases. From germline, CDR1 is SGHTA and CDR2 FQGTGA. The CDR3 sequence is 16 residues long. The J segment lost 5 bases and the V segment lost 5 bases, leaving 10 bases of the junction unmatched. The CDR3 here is CASSDLQRGGGDTQYF. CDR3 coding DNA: TGTGCCAGCAGCGATCTCCAGCGGGGGGGCGGAGATACGCAGTATTTT.

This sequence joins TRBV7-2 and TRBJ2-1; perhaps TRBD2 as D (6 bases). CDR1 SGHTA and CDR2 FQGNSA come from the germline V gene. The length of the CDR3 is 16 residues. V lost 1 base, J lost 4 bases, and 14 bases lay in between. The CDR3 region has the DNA TGTGCCAGCAGCTTAGTGATTAGCGGACCTTACAATGAGCAGTTCTTC. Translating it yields CASSLVISGPYNEQFF.

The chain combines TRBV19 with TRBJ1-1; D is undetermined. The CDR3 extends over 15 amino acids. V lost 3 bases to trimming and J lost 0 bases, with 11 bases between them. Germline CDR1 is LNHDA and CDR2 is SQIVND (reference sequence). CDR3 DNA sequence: TGTGCCAGTAGTATCAGGTACGGGCTGAACACTGAAGCTTTCTTT. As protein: CASSIRYGLNTEAFF.

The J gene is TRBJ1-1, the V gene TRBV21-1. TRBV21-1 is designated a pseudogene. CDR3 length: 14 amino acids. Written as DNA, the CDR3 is TGTGCCAGCAGCAAAGAATCTGAGAACACTGAAGCTTTCTTT. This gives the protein CASSKESENTEAFF.

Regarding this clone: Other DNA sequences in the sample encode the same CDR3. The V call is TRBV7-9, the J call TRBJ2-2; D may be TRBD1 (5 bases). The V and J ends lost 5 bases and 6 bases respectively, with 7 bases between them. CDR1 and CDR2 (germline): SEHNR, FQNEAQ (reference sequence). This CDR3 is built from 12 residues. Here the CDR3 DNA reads TGTGCCAGCAGCCTAGGGGCCGGGGAGCTGTTTTTT. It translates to CASSLGAGELFF.

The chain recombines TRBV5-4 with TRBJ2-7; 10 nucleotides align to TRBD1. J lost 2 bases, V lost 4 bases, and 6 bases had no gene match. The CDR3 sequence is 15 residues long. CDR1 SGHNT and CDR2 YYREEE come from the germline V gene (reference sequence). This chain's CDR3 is CASSQDRGFPYEQYF. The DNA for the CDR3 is TGTGCCAGCAGCCAGGACAGGGGGTTCCCCTACGAGCAGTACTTC.

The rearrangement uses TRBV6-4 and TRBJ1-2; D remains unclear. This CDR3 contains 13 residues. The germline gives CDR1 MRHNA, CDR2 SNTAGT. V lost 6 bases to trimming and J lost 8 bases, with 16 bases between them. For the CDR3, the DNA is TGTGCCAGCAGGTATCTCCTCTATTACGGCTACACCTTC. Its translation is CASRYLLYYGYTF.